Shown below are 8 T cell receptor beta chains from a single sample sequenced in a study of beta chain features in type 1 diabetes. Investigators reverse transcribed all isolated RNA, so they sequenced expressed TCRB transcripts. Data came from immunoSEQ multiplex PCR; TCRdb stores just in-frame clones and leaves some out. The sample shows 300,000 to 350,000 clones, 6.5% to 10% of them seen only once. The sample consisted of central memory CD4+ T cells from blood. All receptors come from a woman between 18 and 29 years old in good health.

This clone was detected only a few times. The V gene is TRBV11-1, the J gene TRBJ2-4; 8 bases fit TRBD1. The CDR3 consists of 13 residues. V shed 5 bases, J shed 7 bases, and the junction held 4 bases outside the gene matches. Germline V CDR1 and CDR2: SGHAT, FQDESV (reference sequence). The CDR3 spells CASSLDRVNIQYF. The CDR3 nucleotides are TGTGCCAGCAGCCTGGACAGGGTCAACATTCAGTACTTC. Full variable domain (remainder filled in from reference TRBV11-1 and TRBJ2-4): EAEVAQSPRYKITEKSQAVAFWCDPISGHATLYWYRQILGQGPELLVQFQDESVVDDSQLPKDRFSAERLKGVDSTLKIQPAELGDSAMYLCASSLDRVNIQYFGAGTRLSVL.

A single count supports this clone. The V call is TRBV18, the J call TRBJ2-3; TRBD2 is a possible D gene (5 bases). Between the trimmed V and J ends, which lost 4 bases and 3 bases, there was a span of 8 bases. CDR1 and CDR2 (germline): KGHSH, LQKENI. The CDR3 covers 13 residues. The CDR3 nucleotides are TGTGCCAGCTCACTACGGAGGACAGATACGCAGTATTTT. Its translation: CASSLRRTDTQYF.

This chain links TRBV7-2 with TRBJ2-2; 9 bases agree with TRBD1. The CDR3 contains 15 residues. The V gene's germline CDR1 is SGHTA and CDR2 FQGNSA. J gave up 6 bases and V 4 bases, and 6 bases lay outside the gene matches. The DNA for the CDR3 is TGTGCCAGCAGCTCCTTACAGGGGGCAGCCGGGGAGCTGTTTTTT. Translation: CASSSLQGAAGELFF.

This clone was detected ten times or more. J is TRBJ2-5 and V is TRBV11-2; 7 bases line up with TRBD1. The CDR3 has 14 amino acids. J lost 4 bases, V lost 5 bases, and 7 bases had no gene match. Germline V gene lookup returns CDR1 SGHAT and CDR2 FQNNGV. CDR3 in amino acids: CASSHGQVRETQYF. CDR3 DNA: TGTGCCAGCAGCCACGGACAGGTGCGAGAGACCCAGTACTTC. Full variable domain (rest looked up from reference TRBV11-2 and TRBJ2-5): EAGVAQSPRYKIIEKRQSVAFWCNPISGHATLYWYQQILGQGPKLLIQFQNNGVVDDSQLPKDRFSAERLKGVDSTLKIQPAKLEDSAVYLCASSHGQVRETQYFGPGTRLLVL.

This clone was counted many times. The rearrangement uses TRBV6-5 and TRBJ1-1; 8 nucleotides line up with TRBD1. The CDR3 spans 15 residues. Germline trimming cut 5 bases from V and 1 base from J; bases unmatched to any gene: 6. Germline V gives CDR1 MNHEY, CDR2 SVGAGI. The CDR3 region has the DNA TGTGCCAGCAGTCCCAGAGACAGGGGGAACACTGAAGCTTTCTTT. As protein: CASSPRDRGNTEAFF.

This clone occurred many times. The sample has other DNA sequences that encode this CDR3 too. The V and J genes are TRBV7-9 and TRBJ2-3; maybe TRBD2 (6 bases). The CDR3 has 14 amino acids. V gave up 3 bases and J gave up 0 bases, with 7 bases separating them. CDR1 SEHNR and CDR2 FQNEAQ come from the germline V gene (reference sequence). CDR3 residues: CASSLGLSTDTQYF. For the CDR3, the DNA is TGTGCCAGCAGCTTGGGACTCAGCACAGATACGCAGTATTTT.

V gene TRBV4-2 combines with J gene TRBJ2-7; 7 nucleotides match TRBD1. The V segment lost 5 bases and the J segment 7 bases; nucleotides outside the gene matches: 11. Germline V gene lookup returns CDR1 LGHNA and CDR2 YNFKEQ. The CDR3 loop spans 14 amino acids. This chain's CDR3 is CASSFQQGTGEQYF. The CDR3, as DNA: TGTGCCAGCAGCTTTCAACAGGGGACGGGGGAGCAGTACTTC.

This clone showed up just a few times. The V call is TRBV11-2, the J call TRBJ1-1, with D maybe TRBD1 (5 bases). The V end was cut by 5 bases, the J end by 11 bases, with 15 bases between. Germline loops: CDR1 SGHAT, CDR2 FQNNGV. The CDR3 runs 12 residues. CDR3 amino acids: CASSKDSPRAFF. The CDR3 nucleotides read TGTGCCAGCAGCAAAGACAGCCCTCGCGCTTTCTTT. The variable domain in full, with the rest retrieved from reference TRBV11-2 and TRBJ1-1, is EAGVAQSPRYKIIEKRQSVAFWCNPISGHATLYWYQQILGQGPKLLIQFQNNGVVDDSQLPKDRFSAERLKGVDSTLKIQPAKLEDSAVYLCASSKDSPRAFFGQGTRLTVV.